This T cell receptor beta chain was identified during a study of blood T cell repertoires in COVID-19. TCRdb's table, derived via immunoSEQ multiplex PCR, lists solely in-frame clones and lacks some. The sample has 63,000 or so clones, about 81% seen once. This clone was observed once. The CDR3 is 15 residues long. The V gene lost 4 bases and the J gene lost 5 bases, with 17 bases spanning the gap. Per the germline V gene, CDR1 is SEHNR and CDR2 is FQNEAQ (reference sequence). The sequenced material came from peripheral blood. The chain has TRBV7-9 and TRBJ2-5; D might be TRBD2 (6 bases). This receptor was identified in a human donor in a cohort sampled during active COVID-19. In DNA, the CDR3 is TGTGCCAGCAGCTCCCGGGGGACGACATGGGAGACCCAGTACTTC. Translation gives CASSSRGTTWETQYF. The variable domain in full, with the rest retrieved from reference TRBV7-9 and TRBJ2-5, is DTGVSQNPRHKITKRGQNVTFRCDPISEHNRLYWYRQTLGQGPEFLTYFQNEAQLEKSRLLSDRFSAERPKGSFSTLEIQRTEQGDSAMYLCASSSRGTTWETQYFGPGTRLLVL.